This T cell receptor (beta chain) was retrieved from a study of blood T cells in healthy people across ages. Trimming removed 7 bases from V and 3 bases from J, with 15 bases in between. The CDR3 sequence is 13 residues long. CDR1 SQVTM and CDR2 ANQGSEA come from the germline V gene. Then a second PCR, running roughly 6 to 12 cycles, was carried out with a sample-barcoded 5' primer and a J-beta primer mix. MiXCR, applied by TCRdb to the 5' RACE reads, yields one record per CDR3 protein. The table records around 800,000 distinct CDR3 sequences, 46% of them present only once. The chain uses TRBV29-1 and TRBJ2-5; a possible D gene is TRBD2 (7 bases). The source of this sequence is a man at least 80 years old in good health. The sample was blood. The CDR3 spells CSATRGGEETQYF. Here the CDR3 DNA reads TGCAGCGCGACAAGGGGGGGCGAAGAGACCCAGTACTTC. Looking up the rest from reference TRBV29-1 and TRBJ2-5 gives the full variable domain: SAVISQKPSRDICQRGTSLTIQCQVDSQVTMMFWYRQQPGQSLTLIATANQGSEATYESGFVIDKFPISRPNLTFSTLTVSNMSPEDSSIYLCSATRGGEETQYFGPGTRLLVL.